This entry lists 29 T cell receptor beta chains sequenced from one sample in a study of Ad26.COV2.S vaccination and SARS-CoV-2 variants. As to treatment: approximately 18 received Ad26.COV2.S at low or high dose, single or two shots; roughly five received placebo; per-sample allocation not given. Material that was analyzed had been drawn on day 63 after the first vaccine or placebo injection. The protocol was immunoSEQ multiplex PCR, while the TCRdb copy is restricted to in-frame clones and leaves out a portion. The profile shows over 400,000 clones, around 92% of them singletons. Sequences were derived from peripheral blood, sampled in a trial of Ad26.COV2.S vaccine versus placebo. The origin of the receptors is a person between 18 and 59 years old who received the Ad26.COV2.S COVID-19 vaccine or a placebo.

The V and J genes are TRBV10-3 and TRBJ2-7; D is possibly TRBD1 or TRBD2 (5 bases each). Trimming left V 2 bases short and J 2 bases short, with 10 bases between. The CDR3 spans 14 residues. Germline assignment: CDR1 ENHRY and CDR2 SYGVKD. The CDR3 nucleotides are TGTGCCATCAGTGAGCCGGGGCCGCCCTACGAGCAGTACTTC. It encodes CAISEPGPPYEQYF.

This chain joins TRBV29-1 and TRBJ2-1, with 8 bases fitting TRBD2. The V and J ends lost 5 bases and 0 bases, in that order; junction bases with no gene match: 0. CDR1 is SQVTM and CDR2 is ANQGSEA in the germline V gene. CDR3 length: 13 residues. The chain's CDR3 is CSVSGGSYNEQFF. CDR3 DNA: TGCAGCGTTAGCGGGGGCTCCTACAATGAGCAGTTCTTC.

About this clone itself: Other DNA sequences of this sample code for an identical CDR3. V and J are TRBV6-5 and TRBJ1-2, with a weak D call TRBD1 (6 bases). V was pared by 3 bases and J by 2 bases, with 10 bases between. The CDR3 runs 14 residues. From germline, CDR1 is MNHEY and CDR2 SVGAGI. The CDR3 DNA reads as TGTGCCAGCAGTTATGGTCAGGGGAACTATGGCTACACCTTC. It codes for CASSYGQGNYGYTF.

The chain is built from TRBV5-1 and TRBJ2-2, with no clear D. The CDR3 runs 14 residues. Germline V gene data show CDR1 as SGHRS and CDR2 as YFSETQ. Between the trimmed V and J ends, which lost 6 bases and 4 bases, there was a span of 13 bases. The chain's CDR3 is CASNGFTSTGELFF. The CDR3 bases are TGCGCCAGCAACGGGTTTACAAGCACCGGGGAGCTGTTTTTT. The full variable domain, with the rest looked up from reference TRBV5-1 and TRBJ2-2, is KAGVTQTPRYLIKTRGQQVTLSCSPISGHRSVSWYQQTPGQGLQFLFEYFSETQRNKGNFPGRFSGRQFSNSRSEMNVSTLELGDSALYLCASNGFTSTGELFFGEGSRLTVL.

There are a few counts of this clone. The rearrangement uses TRBV3-1 (or the pseudogene TRBV3-2) and TRBJ1-6, with D possibly being TRBD1 (5 bases). V lost 1 base and J lost 10, with 11 bases in between. Germline loops: CDR1 LGHDT, CDR2 YNNKEL (reference sequence). The CDR3 has 14 amino acids. The CDR3 DNA follows: TGTGCCAGCAGCCAAGGCACGGGGACCTCACCCCTCCACTTT. Its protein product is CASSQGTGTSPLHF.

The J gene is TRBJ2-3, the V gene TRBV19; 9 bases match TRBD1. The junction had 3 bases not matched to a gene; V was cut back by 4 bases and J by 4 bases. Germline-derived CDR1 and CDR2 are LNHDA and SQIVND (reference sequence). The CDR3 is 14 amino acids. The CDR3 loop reads CASSNRQGADTQYF. Written as DNA, the CDR3 is TGTGCCAGTAGTAATCGACAGGGGGCAGATACGCAGTATTTT.

The chain links TRBV19 to TRBJ1-2; no reliable D call. The germline V and J ends were trimmed by 0 bases and 2 bases, with 7 bases remaining between them. Germline V gene sequence: CDR1 LNHDA, CDR2 SQIVND (reference sequence). The CDR3 covers 14 residues. Here the CDR3 DNA reads TGTGCCAGTAGTATAGACAGGACCAACTATGGCTACACCTTC. Translated, it gives CASSIDRTNYGYTF.

The chain joins TRBV24-1 to TRBJ2-1; TRBD1 is a possible D gene (5 bases). Germline V gene sequence: CDR1 KGHDR, CDR2 SFDVKD. The V and J ends lost 1 base and 9 bases respectively, with 9 bases between them. This CDR3 region has 13 residues. CDR3 region: CATSDFQGGEQFF. The CDR3 DNA reads as TGTGCCACCAGTGATTTCCAGGGCGGTGAGCAGTTCTTC.

The chain uses TRBV27 and TRBJ2-7; D might be TRBD2 (7 bases). CDR3 size: 14 residues. The germline V gene has CDR1 MNHEY and CDR2 SMNVEV (reference sequence). V lost 6 bases to trimming and J lost 3 bases, with 15 bases between them. CDR3 amino acids: CASSTGTTFYEQYF. Here the CDR3 DNA reads TGTGCCAGCAGCACAGGGACTACATTCTACGAGCAGTACTTC.

V gene TRBV2 combines with J gene TRBJ1-4; no firm D call. In germline, CDR1 is SNHLY, CDR2 FYNNEI. V lost 5 bases and J lost 8, with 12 bases in between. The CDR3 is 13 residues long. CDR3 residues: CASSPHLGEKLFF. The CDR3 bases are TGTGCCAGCAGTCCCCATCTGGGGGAAAAACTGTTTTTT.

The rearrangement links TRBV11-2 to TRBJ2-7; a possible D gene is TRBD1 (5 bases). The CDR3 sequence is 13 residues long. V lost 5 bases to trimming and J lost 7 bases, with 15 bases between them. CDR1 is SGHAT and CDR2 is FQNNGV in the germline V gene. In DNA, the CDR3 is TGTGCCAGCAGCGAGGCAGCAGGGTGGGAGCAGTACTTC. Encoded protein: CASSEAAGWEQYF.

This clone was seen more than once but under ten times. The gene calls are TRBV9 and TRBJ1-2, with D maybe TRBD1 (5 bases). V lost 0 bases and J lost 4, with 10 bases in between. The CDR3 sequence is 14 residues long. Germline CDR1 is SGDLS and CDR2 is YYNGEE. CDR3 region: CASSVDVGTYGYTF. The DNA of the CDR3 is TGTGCCAGCAGCGTAGATGTAGGGACCTATGGCTACACCTTC.

This chain uses TRBV7-8 with TRBJ1-5; D remains unclear. Deletions cut 1 base from V and 0 bases from J, with 7 bases between. Germline V gene lookup returns CDR1 SGHVS and CDR2 FQNEAQ. This CDR3 has 15 amino acids. CDR3 loop: CASSLVQYSNQPQHF. CDR3 nucleotide sequence: TGTGCCAGCAGCTTAGTACAGTATAGCAATCAGCCCCAGCATTTT.

The chain employs TRBV10-1 and TRBJ1-1; TRBD1 might be the D (5 bases). Germline V gives CDR1 WNHNN, CDR2 SYGVQD (reference sequence). Trimming cost V 4 bases and J 7 bases, with 7 bases left between them. The CDR3 has 11 residues. The CDR3 region has the DNA TGCGCCAGCAGTGGGGACGGTGAAGCTTTCTTT. Its translation is CASSGDGEAFF.

This clone showed up just once. Here the CDR3 DNA reads TGCAGTGCTAGTGCTAGGCCAGGGACTAGCGGGGATCCGCCGGAGACCCAGTACTTC. Its protein is CSASARPGTSGDPPETQYF. The chain employs TRBV20-1 and TRBJ2-5; 13 bases agree with TRBD2. CDR3 length: 19 residues. Germline V gene lookup returns CDR1 DFQATT and CDR2 SNEGSKA (reference sequence). The V and J ends lost 3 bases and 5 bases, in that order; junction bases with no gene match: 18.

The chain uses TRBV19 and TRBJ2-3; 15 nucleotides agree with TRBD2. The junction had 3 bases not matched to a gene; V was cut back by 5 bases and J by 9 bases. The germline gives CDR1 LNHDA, CDR2 SQIVND (reference sequence). The CDR3 covers 14 residues. CDR3 protein: CASSPGTSGGTQYF. The CDR3 coding sequence is TGTGCCAGTAGTCCAGGGACTAGCGGGGGGACGCAGTATTTT. The full variable domain, with the rest looked up from reference TRBV19 and TRBJ2-3, is DGGITQSPKYLFRKEGQNVTLSCEQNLNHDAMYWYRQDPGQGLRLIYYSQIVNDFQKGDIAEGYSVSREKKESFPLTVTSAQKNPTAFYLCASSPGTSGGTQYFGPGTRLTVL.

The J gene is TRBJ1-1, the V gene TRBV7-2; D is unresolved. The CDR3 length is 16 residues. With 7 bases removed from V and 0 bases from J, the gap between germline ends came to 18 bases. Germline V gene lookup returns CDR1 SGHTA and CDR2 FQGNSA. CDR3 region: CASTRPSLGVNTEAFF. In DNA form, the CDR3 reads TGTGCCAGCACCCGTCCAAGTCTGGGTGTGAACACTGAAGCTTTCTTT. Full variable domain (rest looked up from reference TRBV7-2 and TRBJ1-1): GAGVSQSPSNKVTEKGKDVELRCDPISGHTALYWYRQSLGQGLEFLIYFQGNSAPDKSGLPSDRFSAERTGGSVSTLTIQRTQQEDSAVYLCASTRPSLGVNTEAFFGQGTRLTVV.

The chain is built from TRBV10-3 and TRBJ1-2; D not resolved. This CDR3 contains 15 residues. Germline V CDR1 and CDR2: ENHRY, SYGVKD. V gave up 10 bases and J gave up 5 bases, with 23 bases separating them. The DNA of the CDR3 is TGTGCCACCAAGTTTTTACCGACGGAACCTTATGGCTACACCTTC. It translates to CATKFLPTEPYGYTF.

This clone has a handful of counts. This sample includes further DNA sequences coding for the same CDR3. The chain combines TRBV6-5 with TRBJ1-5, with D tentatively TRBD1 (5 bases). Germline V gives CDR1 MNHEY, CDR2 SVGAGI. The CDR3 spans 13 residues. V lost 4 bases and J lost 1, with 5 bases in between. The CDR3 DNA sequence: TGTGCCAGCAGTTGGGACAGCAATCAGCCCCAGCATTTT. It encodes CASSWDSNQPQHF.

Remarks on this clone: The junction does not match germline at one end; this may be a read error. The rearrangement links TRBV18 to TRBJ2-7; 9 nucleotides match TRBD2. The V gene's germline CDR1 is KGHSH and CDR2 LQKENI. The CDR3 has 15 amino acids. The CDR3 coding sequence is TGTGCCAGCTTACCAGCGGGGGGCCCCTCCTACGAGCAGTACTTC. Its translation is CASLPAGGPSYEQYF.

This chain links TRBV7-2 with TRBJ1-3; D is undetermined. This CDR3 has 14 residues. Germline assignment: CDR1 SGHTA and CDR2 FQGNSA. V shed 1 base and J shed 4 bases, with 8 bases lying between them. CDR3 region: CASSLVQSGNTIYF. The DNA for the CDR3 is TGTGCCAGCAGCTTAGTTCAAAGCGGAAACACCATATATTTT.

Only one count was recorded for this clone. The rearrangement joins TRBV30 to TRBJ1-2, with a weak D call TRBD1 (5 bases). Germline V gives CDR1 GTSNPN, CDR2 SVGIG (reference sequence). Trimming removed 5 bases at V and 4 bases at J, with 14 bases between. The CDR3 contains 13 residues. The CDR3 DNA reads as TGTGCCTGGCAGGGTCTATCGGCCTATGGCTACACCTTC. Translating gives CAWQGLSAYGYTF.

The chain joins TRBV12-3 or TRBV12-4 to TRBJ2-7, with D perhaps TRBD1 or TRBD2 (5 bases each). This CDR3 spans 13 amino acids. V dropped 6 bases and J dropped 2 bases, with 11 bases sitting between them. This CDR3 reads CASSPGAPYEQYF. The CDR3 bases are TGTGCCAGCAGCCCCGGGGCCCCCTACGAGCAGTACTTC.

CDR3 nucleotide sequence: TGCGCCAGCAGAGTGAATCGGAACACTGAAGCTTTCTTT. As protein: CASRVNRNTEAFF. The chain carries TRBV10-1 and TRBJ1-1; no clear D gene. CDR3 length equals 13 residues. Germline CDR1 WNHNN, CDR2 SYGVQD (reference sequence). V lost 6 bases and J 1 base, leaving 9 bases between the germline ends.

This chain joins TRBV7-2 and TRBJ2-1; 10 bases map to TRBD2. Trimming took 4 bases from V and 2 from J; bases not matched to a gene: 8. The CDR3 consists of 17 residues. In germline, CDR1 is SGHTA, CDR2 FQGNSA. This CDR3 reads CASSSTELAGTYNEQFF. CDR3 sequence (DNA): TGTGCCAGCAGCTCCACGGAACTAGCGGGGACCTACAATGAGCAGTTCTTC.

V is TRBV5-1 and J is TRBJ1-6, with 9 bases lining up with TRBD1. Germline assignment: CDR1 SGHRS and CDR2 YFSETQ. Losses at the gene ends were 4 bases for V and 3 bases for J; bases not matched to a gene: 8. The CDR3 runs 17 residues. The CDR3: CASSPRGQGFYNSPLHF. CDR3 DNA: TGCGCCAGCAGCCCCCGAGGACAGGGGTTCTATAATTCACCCCTCCACTTT.

The chain recombines TRBV5-6 with TRBJ2-1; D is unclear. The germline V gene has CDR1 SGHDT and CDR2 YYEEEE. This CDR3 is built from 11 residues. Trimming pared 1 base from V and 9 bases from J, leaving 5 bases between. In DNA form, the CDR3 reads TGTGCCAGCAGCTTGCAAAGTGAGCAGTTCTTC. Translating gives CASSLQSEQFF. The entire variable domain, with the rest obtained from reference TRBV5-6 and TRBJ2-1, is as follows: DAGVTQSPTHLIKTRGQQVTLRCSPKSGHDTVSWYQQALGQGPQFIFQYYEEEERQRGNFPDRFSGHQFPNYSSELNVNALLLGDSALYLCASSLQSEQFFGPGTRLTVL.

The chain carries TRBV13 and TRBJ2-6; 11 nucleotides line up with TRBD1. The germline gives CDR1 PRHDT, CDR2 FYEKMQ (reference sequence). The CDR3 runs to 17 residues. Unmatched junction bases numbered 7, after V lost 5 bases and J lost 4 bases. CDR3 sequence (DNA): TGTGCCAGCAGCCTTAGGACAGGGGGCGCCGGGGCCAACGTCCTGACTTTC. Its translation is CASSLRTGGAGANVLTF.

The chain links TRBV6-5 to TRBJ1-1; TRBD1 is a possible D gene (5 bases). Germline V gives CDR1 MNHEY, CDR2 SVGAGI. The CDR3 is 14 residues long. The V and J ends lost 6 bases and 3 bases respectively, with 14 bases between them. This CDR3 reads CASRPGLSHTEAFF. The CDR3 coding sequence is TGTGCCAGCAGACCGGGACTGTCCCACACTGAAGCTTTCTTT.